These 10 T cell receptor delta chains originate from one sample sequenced in a study of γδ T cells in repeated Plasmodium falciparum infection. Gammadelta T cells were flow-sorted from PBMC into Vgamma9/Vdelta2+ and Vdelta2-negative populations for bulk analysis. TCRdb re-processed the multiplex PCR reads via CATT. The sample has over 45,000 delta-chain clones; 1.6% are singletons. Material for sequencing was gamma-delta T cells from blood. These receptors all stem from a pool of human donors (malaria-infected and uninfected, not separated).

Comment on this clone: Only one base separates this from a far larger clonotype, so it likely reflects a read error. Within the sample, other DNA sequences also encode this same CDR3. The J gene is TRDJ1, the V gene TRDV1, with unresolved D. The J gene, left out of TCRdb, was set here by checking the DNA against germline. CDR1 and CDR2 (germline): TSWWSYY, QGS. V lost 1 base and J lost 1, with 16 bases in between. CDR3 length equals 17 residues. The CDR3 is CALGERTLGFPTDKLIF. The DNA of the CDR3 is TGTGCTCTTGGGGAACGCACGTTAGGGTTCCCCACCGATAAACTCATCTTT.

Notes on this clone: This probably arose from a read error, given a far larger clone one base away. Other nucleotide sequences from this sample produce the same CDR3. The chain has TRDV2 and TRDJ1; 9 bases match TRDD3. Here the J gene was assigned by germline matching of the DNA, as TCRdb has none. The CDR3 has 22 residues. Per germline, CDR1 GEAIGNYY and CDR2 EKD. With 4 bases clipped from V and 0 bases from J, the junction kept 26 bases outside the gene matches. The CDR3 sequence is CACDKRPRRGDTPNSYTDKLIF. For the CDR3, the DNA is TGTGCCTGTGATAAACGCCCTCGTCGGGGGGATACCCCAAATTCGTACACCGATAAACTCATCTTT.

As concerns this clone: Only one base separates this from a far larger clonotype, so it likely reflects a read error. The sample holds other DNA sequences that translate to the same CDR3. The V call is TRDV2, the J call TRDJ1; D remains ambiguous. The CDR3 runs to 14 residues. Looked up from germline, CDR1 is GEAIGNYY and CDR2 is EKD. In DNA form, the CDR3 reads TGCGCCTGTGACAAAGTAGGGGTCACCGATAAACTCATCTTT. This encodes CACDKVGVTDKLIF.

This clone was seen a few times. The protein given by TCRdb reflects a much larger clone and differs at residue 20 from this DNA's translation, likely from a read error; the protein shown is the DNA's translation. The chain carries TRDV1 and TRDJ1; TRDD3 agrees at 8 bases. The J gene is absent in TCRdb and was assigned here via DNA matching to germline. The V gene's germline CDR1 is TSWWSYY and CDR2 QGS. This CDR3 contains 24 residues. The CDR3: CALGAHLRTSKLWGRGKYTEKLIF. CDR3 in DNA: TGTGCTCTTGGGGCCCATCTCCGGACTTCGAAACTCTGGGGGAGGGGGAAGTACACCGAAAAACTCATCTTT.

This clone was detected only a few times. A junction boundary mismatches the germline segment, possibly from a read error. The CDR3 sequence is CALGELRRGFYWGILGRKYTDRLIF. Here the CDR3 DNA reads TGTGCTCTTGGGGAACTACGACGGGGATTCTACTGGGGGATACTTGGGAGAAAGTACACCGATAGACTCATCTTT. V is TRDV1 and J is TRDJ1; TRDD3 matches at 12 bases. The length of the CDR3 is 25 residues. From germline, CDR1 is TSWWSYY and CDR2 QGS.

This clone was counted a few times. The protein TCRdb gives is from a much larger clone and does not agree with this DNA's translation at residue 14, likely a read error; the protein shown here comes from the DNA. The chain couples TRDV1 to TRDJ1; possible D gene TRDD2, 8 bases. The J gene, left out of TCRdb, was set here by checking the DNA against germline. Germline V gene lookup returns CDR1 TSWWSYY and CDR2 QGS. V dropped 1 base and J dropped 0 bases, with 39 bases sitting between them. The CDR3 sequence is 25 residues long. The CDR3 nucleotides read TGTGCTCTTGGGGAACGAAGCTTCCTACATGGTACTGGGGAATACGCCGGGCTGTACACCGATAAACTCATCTTT. It specifies CALGERSFLHGTGEYAGLYTDKLIF.

Regarding this clone: TCRdb pairs this DNA with a much larger clone's protein that differs at residue 4, likely a read error; the protein shown was translated from the DNA. This chain joins TRDV2 and TRDJ1; 8 bases are a match to TRDD3. TCRdb leaves out the J gene; it was filled in here by matching the DNA to germline. The CDR3 contains 15 residues. Trimming at V came to 6 bases and at J to 0 bases, leaving 8 bases not matched to a gene. Per germline, CDR1 GEAIGNYY and CDR2 EKD. The chain's CDR3 is CACIGLGDNTDKLIF. CDR3 coding DNA: TGTGCCTGTATAGGTCTGGGGGACAACACCGATAAACTCATCTTT.

This clone was counted only a few times. This may stem from a read error, because a much larger clone lies one nucleotide away. Here the V gene is TRDV2, but the J gene went uncalled; the table assigns TRDD3, which was not confirmed against the DNA. The CDR3 totals 17 residues. Looked up from germline, CDR1 is GEAIGNYY and CDR2 is EKD. CDR3 residues: CACDTLGIGGYTDKLIF. The CDR3 nucleotides are TGTGCCTGTGACACACTGGGGATAGGGGGGTACACCGATAAACTCATCTTC.

This clone came up a few times. This likely stems from a read error, as it lies one base from a far larger clone. Other nucleotide sequences in the sample specify the same CDR3. The V call is TRDV1, the J call TRDJ1, with D perhaps matching TRDD3 (6 bases). TCRdb carries no J gene annotation; the J gene was assigned here by matching the DNA with germline. The length of the CDR3 is 13 residues. CDR1 and CDR2 from the germline V gene are TSWWSYY and QGS. The CDR3 loop is CALKPGIGDKLIF. The CDR3 DNA is TGTGCCCTGAAGCCGGGGATTGGCGATAAACTCATCTTT.

This clone occurred a few times. The protein TCRdb lists belongs to a much larger clone and differs from this DNA's translation at residue 14, which points to a read error; the protein shown is made from the DNA. V and J are TRDV1 and TRDJ1, with TRDD3 matching 7 bases. No J gene was available from TCRdb, and it was assigned here by a germline match of the DNA. The CDR3 length is 21 residues. Germline loops: CDR1 TSWWSYY, CDR2 QGS. V was pared by 4 bases and J by 0 bases, with 23 bases of the junction left unmatched. The CDR3 DNA follows: TGTGCTCTTGGGGTTTCGCCTACTCTATCTTACTGGGGATCTTACACCGATAAACTCATCTTT. Amino acid sequence: CALGVSPTLSYWGSYTDKLIF.